This TCR beta chain was sequenced for a study of blood T cell repertoires in COVID-19. About the study: Acute and convalescent COVID-19 samples came from the United States, Italy and Spain.

Methods used by the authors: From reference gene primer amplification, estimates of nucleated cell counts were derived. Sequenced by immunoSEQ multiplex PCR; TCRdb stores in-frame clones only, minus some. The DNA gave D and trimming, while V, J and clone size come from that table. The table shows 160,000 or so clones, with over 80% occurring only once. With 0 bases removed from V and 4 bases from J, the gap between germline ends came to 11 bases. Germline values: CDR1 SGDLS, CDR2 YYNGEE. CDR3 length: 15 residues. Sequencing was done on a sample of peripheral blood. V is TRBV9 and J is TRBJ2-1, with D unresolved. The receptor's source is a woman between 65 and 79 years old with acute or convalescent COVID-19. CDR3 bases: TGTGCCAGCAGCGTAGAAATAGATACTTACAATGAGCAGTTCTTC. Translated: CASSVEIDTYNEQFF.